This TCR beta chain derives from a study of blood T cell repertoires in COVID-19. At the level of the study: From the United States, Italy and Spain came samples of acute and convalescent COVID-19. Sources were T cells, B-cell-depleted T cells, or PBMCs; the material itself was cDNA or gDNA.

Study processing details: Nucleated cell number was recorded as an estimate derived from reference gene primer amplification. Assay used: immunoSEQ multiplex PCR; TCRdb lists only in-frame clones, some missing. The V and J calls and clone size were taken over from that table, and D and trimming were inferred from the DNA. The table lists nearly 250,000 clones, about 83% of them singletons. Seattle participants joined during active infection and were tracked over time. The specimen was peripheral blood. The TCR sequence derives from a woman of 80 years or more with COVID-19, enrolled during active disease.

The CDR3 loop reads CASSQVPGRNEQFF. DNA of the CDR3: TGTGCCAGCAGCCAGGTTCCCGGGAGAAATGAGCAGTTCTTC. This chain joins TRBV3-1 (or the pseudogene TRBV3-2) and TRBJ2-1, with a possible D match to TRBD2 (6 bases). The CDR3 sequence is 14 residues long. The germline V gene has CDR1 LGHDT and CDR2 YNNKEL (reference sequence). V was clipped by 3 bases and J by 7 bases, with 13 bases between them.